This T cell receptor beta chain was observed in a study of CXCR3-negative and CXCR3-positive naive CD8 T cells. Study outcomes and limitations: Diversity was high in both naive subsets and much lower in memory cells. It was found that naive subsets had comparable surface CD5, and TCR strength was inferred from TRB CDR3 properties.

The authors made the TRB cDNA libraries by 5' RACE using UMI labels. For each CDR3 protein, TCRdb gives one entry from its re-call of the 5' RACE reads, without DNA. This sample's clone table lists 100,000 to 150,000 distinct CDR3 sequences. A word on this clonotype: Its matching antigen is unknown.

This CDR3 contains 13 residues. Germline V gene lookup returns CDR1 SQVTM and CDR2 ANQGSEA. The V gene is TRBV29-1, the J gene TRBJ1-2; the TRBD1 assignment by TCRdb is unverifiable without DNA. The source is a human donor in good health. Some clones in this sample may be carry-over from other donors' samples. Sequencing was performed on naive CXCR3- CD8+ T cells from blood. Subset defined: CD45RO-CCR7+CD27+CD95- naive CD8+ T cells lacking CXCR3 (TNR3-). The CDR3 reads CSVEGDLNYGYTF.